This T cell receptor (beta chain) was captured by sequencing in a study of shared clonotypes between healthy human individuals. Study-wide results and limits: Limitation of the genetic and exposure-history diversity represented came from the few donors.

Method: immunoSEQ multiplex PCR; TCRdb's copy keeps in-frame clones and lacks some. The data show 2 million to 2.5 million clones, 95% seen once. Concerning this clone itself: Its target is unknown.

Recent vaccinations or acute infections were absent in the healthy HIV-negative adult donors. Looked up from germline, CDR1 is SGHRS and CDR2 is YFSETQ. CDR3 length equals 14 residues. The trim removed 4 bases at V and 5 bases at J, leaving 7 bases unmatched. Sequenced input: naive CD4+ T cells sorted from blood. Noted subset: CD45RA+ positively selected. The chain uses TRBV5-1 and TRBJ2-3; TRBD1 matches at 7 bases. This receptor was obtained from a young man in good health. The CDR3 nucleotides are TGCGCCAGCAGCGCGACAGGGTGGGGAGATACGCAGTATTTT. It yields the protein CASSATGWGDTQYF. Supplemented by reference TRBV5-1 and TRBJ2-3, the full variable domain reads KAGVTQTPRYLIKTRGQQVTLSCSPISGHRSVSWYQQTPGQGLQFLFEYFSETQRNKGNFPGRFSGRQFSNSRSEMNVSTLELGDSALYLCASSATGWGDTQYFGPGTRLTVL.